The clone carrying this T cell receptor (beta chain) was detected only a few times. As yet, its antigen is unknown. The data were obtained in a study of PD-1 blockade in classical Hodgkin lymphoma. Each and every patient relapsed after autologous stem cell transplantation, and patients got differing brentuximab vedotin exposure. Germline loops: CDR1 LGHNA, CDR2 YSLEER. The CDR3 has 16 amino acids. V was cut by 5 bases and J by 2 bases, with 16 bases left in between. TCRdb's table, derived via immunoSEQ multiplex PCR, lists solely in-frame clones and lacks some. The sample includes approximately 70,000 clones, under 95% seen only once; the top ten take about 8%. Notes on the study in general: Reported baseline diversity: healthy donors highest, relapsed/refractory patients lowest. Complete responders entered with baseline diversity on par with newly diagnosed patients, the results showed. Whereas CD4+ TCR diversity had risen significantly by C4D1, CD8+ TCR diversity had not.

Sequencing was performed on peripheral blood mononuclear cells (PBMCs), taken at baseline. This chain uses TRBV4-3 with TRBJ2-1; tentatively, D is TRBD1 or TRBD2 (5 bases each). The origin of this receptor is a human donor with classical Hodgkin lymphoma. The CDR3 DNA reads as TGCGCCAGCAGCTCTCGTGTAGTGGGACCCTACAATGAGCAGTTCTTC. Residues: CASSSRVVGPYNEQFF.